These 30 T cell receptor beta chains originate from one sample sequenced in a study of cytomegalovirus exposure and HLA in healthy donors. Researchers ran the PCR with 60 Vbeta and 13 Jbeta primers. TCRdb keeps only in-frame clones here, not all; method: immunoSEQ multiplex PCR. The sample contains tens of thousands of clones, roughly 85% of which appear only once. The specimen sequenced was PBMCs. The receptors here all came from a female donor in good health and CMV-seronegative.

The rearrangement links TRBV18 to TRBJ1-2; 7 nucleotides line up with TRBD1. The CDR3 covers 15 residues. The germline V gene encodes CDR1 KGHSH and CDR2 LQKENI. V shed 5 bases and J 3 bases; nucleotides not matched to a gene: 9. The CDR3 region has the DNA TGTGCCAGCTCAGAAGACAGGGTGTACTACTATGGCTACACCTTC. Translation gives CASSEDRVYYYGYTF.

The gene calls are TRBV6-1 and TRBJ2-5, with TRBD2 matching over 7 bases. V dropped 4 bases and J dropped 4; count of bases not matched to a gene: 3. The CDR3 is made up of 13 amino acids. Germline V gene sequence: CDR1 MNHNS, CDR2 SASEGT. CDR3 loop: CASSGGGRETQYF. CDR3 sequence (DNA): TGTGCCAGCAGTGGTGGCGGGAGAGAGACCCAGTACTTC.

This clone showed up just a few times. This chain connects TRBV4-3 to TRBJ2-7; the match to TRBD2 covers 10 bases. In germline, CDR1 is LGHNA, CDR2 YSLEER. V was clipped by 4 bases and J by 0 bases; unmatched bases: 3. CDR3 size: 15 residues. The CDR3 bases are TGCGCCAGCAGCCCACTAGCGGGAAACTCCTACGAGCAGTACTTC. Protein: CASSPLAGNSYEQYF.

The chain joins TRBV28 to TRBJ2-1, with 12 bases lining up with TRBD2. Trimming cost V 2 bases and J 6 bases; bases outside gene matches: 5. CDR3 length equals 16 residues. Germline V CDR1 and CDR2: MDHEN, SYDVKM. In nucleotides, the CDR3 is TGTGCCAGCAGTTTAGCCCGGACTAGCGGGACCAATGAGCAGTTCTTC. Translating it yields CASSLARTSGTNEQFF.

The chain carries TRBV29-1 and TRBJ2-7, with D perhaps matching TRBD2 (7 bases). Germline-derived CDR1 and CDR2 are SQVTM and ANQGSEA. V was pared by 7 bases and J by 4 bases, with 17 bases between. The CDR3 length is 13 residues. The CDR3 bases are TGCAGCGCCGGGGGGCAGTCTGGGTACGAGCAGTACTTC. This codes for CSAGGQSGYEQYF.

This clone was seen a handful of times. The chain employs TRBV5-8 and TRBJ2-5; a possible D gene is TRBD1 (5 bases). Per the germline V gene, CDR1 is SGHTS and CDR2 is YDEGEE. The length of the CDR3 is 14 residues. The V and J ends lost 2 bases and 1 base respectively, with 9 bases between them. CDR3 amino acids: CASSFFQGQETQYF. The DNA of the CDR3 is TGTGCCAGCAGCTTCTTTCAGGGCCAAGAGACCCAGTACTTC.

This clone was seen only a few times. The chain employs TRBV19 and TRBJ1-1; no firm D call. Trimming took 0 bases from V and 5 from J, leaving 7 bases between them. The CDR3 extends over 13 amino acids. In germline, CDR1 is LNHDA, CDR2 SQIVND (reference sequence). This chain's CDR3 is CASSIDADTEAFF. The CDR3 coding sequence is TGTGCCAGTAGTATAGATGCAGATACTGAAGCTTTCTTT. The full variable domain, completed using reference TRBV19 and TRBJ1-1, is DGGITQSPKYLFRKEGQNVTLSCEQNLNHDAMYWYRQDPGQGLRLIYYSQIVNDFQKGDIAEGYSVSREKKESFPLTVTSAQKNPTAFYLCASSIDADTEAFFGQGTRLTVV.

The V and J genes are TRBV25-1 and TRBJ1-1, with a tentative D call TRBD1 (6 bases). The germline V and J ends were trimmed by 3 bases and 7 bases, with 12 bases remaining between them. The CDR3 totals 13 residues. Germline V gene sequence: CDR1 MGHDK, CDR2 SYGVNS. The CDR3 region has the DNA TGTGCCAGCAGTGACCAGGGGTGGGTTGAAGCTTTCTTT. Its translation: CASSDQGWVEAFF.

The chain carries TRBV27 and TRBJ2-7, with 10 bases aligning to TRBD2. V lost 3 bases and J lost 4; bases outside the gene matches: 3. CDR3 length: 14 residues. From germline, CDR1 is MNHEY and CDR2 SMNVEV (reference sequence). CDR3 sequence reads: CASSFTGLAYEQYF. The CDR3 nucleotides read TGTGCCAGCAGTTTCACGGGACTAGCGTACGAGCAGTACTTC.

The chain joins TRBV19 to TRBJ2-5; D is ambiguous. CDR3 length: 15 amino acids. Germline CDR1 and CDR2: LNHDA and SQIVND (reference sequence). Trimming removed 1 base from V and 5 bases from J, with 14 bases in between. DNA of the CDR3: TGTGCCAGTAGTATAGCGCGGTTGGTAGGTGAGACCCAGTACTTC. Amino acid sequence: CASSIARLVGETQYF.

V and J are TRBV10-1 and TRBJ2-1, with D perhaps matching TRBD1 (5 bases). The germline CDR1 and CDR2 sequences are WNHNN and SYGVQD (reference sequence). This CDR3 spans 15 amino acids. V was clipped by 3 bases and J by 3 bases, with 12 bases between them. The chain's CDR3 is CASSEGQGGYNEQFF. For the CDR3, the DNA is TGCGCCAGCAGTGAAGGGCAGGGCGGCTACAATGAGCAGTTCTTC.

This chain joins TRBV2 and TRBJ1-5; D is unresolved. The CDR3 is 14 residues long. Germline V gene data show CDR1 as SNHLY and CDR2 as FYNNEI. V was cut by 8 bases and J by 2 bases, with 13 bases left in between. CDR3 amino acids: CASSLRRGNQPQHF. The CDR3 bases are TGTGCCAGCTCTCTAAGGAGAGGCAATCAGCCCCAGCATTTT.

This clone was detected only a few times. The rearrangement uses TRBV6-4 and TRBJ2-1, with 9 bases aligning to TRBD1. Trimming cost V 8 bases and J 5 bases; bases outside gene matches: 4. Germline V lookup: CDR1 MRHNA, CDR2 SNTAGT. The CDR3 is 13 amino acids. Here the CDR3 DNA reads TGTGCCAGCGGAAGGACAGGGGACAATGAGCAGTTCTTC. Translating gives CASGRTGDNEQFF.

This chain links TRBV2 with TRBJ1-6, with D tentatively TRBD1 (6 bases). This CDR3 contains 14 residues. Germline lookup yields CDR1 SNHLY and CDR2 FYNNEI. Between the trimmed V and J ends, which lost 2 bases and 5 bases, there was a span of 7 bases. CDR3 DNA: TGTGCCAGCAGTGAAAGACAGGATAATTCACCCCTCCACTTT. It encodes CASSERQDNSPLHF.

The rearrangement links TRBV10-1 to TRBJ2-3; a possible D gene is TRBD2 (5 bases). Trimming took off 3 bases at V and 3 bases at J, with 13 bases between the two ends. The CDR3 runs 15 residues. From germline, CDR1 is WNHNN and CDR2 SYGVQD (reference sequence). The CDR3 spells CASSDNLGETDTQYF. Written as DNA, the CDR3 is TGCGCCAGCAGTGATAACCTCGGGGAGACAGATACGCAGTATTTT.

This clone was observed a single time. The chain couples TRBV7-2 to TRBJ2-5, with 14 bases identical to TRBD2. V lost 4 bases to trimming and J lost 5 bases; unmatched junction nucleotides: 6. The CDR3 loop spans 16 amino acids. Per the germline V gene, CDR1 is SGHTA and CDR2 is FQGNSA. CDR3 sequence: CASSSRLAGGRETQYF. CDR3 nucleotide sequence: TGTGCCAGCAGCTCTAGACTAGCGGGGGGGCGGGAGACCCAGTACTTC.

V and J are TRBV12-5 and TRBJ2-1, with D possibly TRBD1 on 5 matching bases. V lost 3 bases and J 7 bases, leaving 7 bases between the germline ends. CDR3 size: 12 residues. CDR1 is LGHNT, CDR2 FRNRAP, per germline. CDR3 loop: CASGLSGNEQFF. The CDR3 DNA is TGTGCTAGTGGTTTATCAGGGAATGAGCAGTTCTTC.

This clone was seen only a few times. The chain recombines TRBV19 with TRBJ2-7; D is uncertain. The CDR3 spans 11 residues. The V gene lost 5 bases and the J gene lost 5 bases, with 7 bases spanning the gap. Germline-derived CDR1 and CDR2 are LNHDA and SQIVND (reference sequence). The CDR3 bases are TGTGCCAGTAGTGGGCGTAACGAGCAGTACTTC. Its protein is CASSGRNEQYF.

Here the CDR3 DNA reads TGTGCCAGTTCCGCGATCGGGGAGCTGTTTTTT. This translates into CASSAIGELFF. The V gene is TRBV19, the J gene TRBJ2-2; unclear D gene. The V end was cut by 8 bases, the J end by 7 bases, with 8 bases between. Germline CDR1 is LNHDA and CDR2 is SQIVND (reference sequence). This CDR3 has 11 residues.

This chain joins TRBV30 and TRBJ2-1, with 7 bases lining up with TRBD2. With V trimmed by 0 bases and J by 5 bases, 7 bases remained unmatched. The CDR3 spans 15 residues. Per germline, CDR1 GTSNPN and CDR2 SVGIG (reference sequence). The CDR3 nucleotides are TGTGCCTGGAGTGTAAGACTAGCTCCCAACAATGAGCAGTTCTTC. This gives the protein CAWSVRLAPNNEQFF. Full variable domain (rest looked up from reference TRBV30 and TRBJ2-1): SQTIHQWPATLVQPVGSPLSLECTVEGTSNPNLYWYRQAAGRGLQLLFYSVGIGQISSEVPQNLSASRPQDRQFILSSKKLLLSDSGFYLCAWSVRLAPNNEQFFGPGTRLTVL.

The chain links TRBV9 to TRBJ1-2; 7 bases fit TRBD1. J gave up 0 bases and V 0 bases, and 8 bases lay outside the gene matches. CDR1 is SGDLS, CDR2 YYNGEE, per germline. This CDR3 is 17 amino acids long. The DNA of the CDR3 is TGTGCCAGCAGCGTAGGGGGCAGGGGGGCTACTAACTATGGCTACACCTTC. Protein product: CASSVGGRGATNYGYTF.

This rearrangement joins TRBV19 to TRBJ2-5; a possible D gene is TRBD2 (6 bases). CDR3 length: 14 amino acids. The V end was cut by 2 bases, the J end by 5 bases, with 12 bases between. Germline CDR1 LNHDA, CDR2 SQIVND (reference sequence). CDR3 nucleotide sequence: TGTGCCAGTAGTATAACCGGGGGAGAGGAGACCCAGTACTTC. It is translated as CASSITGGEETQYF.

For the CDR3, the DNA is TGTGCCAGCAGCCAAGGGGAGGCCCCCTACAATGAGCAGTTCTTC. This translates into CASSQGEAPYNEQFF. The rearrangement uses TRBV4-2 and TRBJ2-1; possibly TRBD2 for D (6 bases). Germline V gene lookup returns CDR1 LGHNA and CDR2 YNFKEQ. The V gene lost 1 base and the J gene lost 2 bases, with 9 bases spanning the gap. The CDR3 runs to 15 residues.

In nucleotides, the CDR3 is TGTGCCAGTAGTACCTCCAATTGGGGGCTTCGGCCCCAGCATTTT. Translating gives CASSTSNWGLRPQHF. The chain has TRBV19 and TRBJ1-5, with D tentatively TRBD1 (6 bases). The CDR3 is 15 amino acids. Germline lookup yields CDR1 LNHDA and CDR2 SQIVND (reference sequence). Trimming removed 4 bases from V and 9 bases from J, with 19 bases in between.

The gene calls are TRBV6-5 and TRBJ2-2; unclear D gene. This CDR3 region has 14 residues. CDR1 is MNHEY and CDR2 is SVGAGI in the germline V gene. V was clipped by 2 bases and J by 8 bases, with 12 bases between them. CDR3 loop: CASSYGDTSGELFF. The CDR3 bases are TGTGCCAGCAGTTACGGAGATACATCGGGGGAGCTGTTTTTT.

This chain connects TRBV6-1 to TRBJ1-1; D is ambiguous. The CDR3 has 11 amino acids. Germline V CDR1 and CDR2: MNHNS, SASEGT. Deletions cut 4 bases from V and 11 bases from J, with 11 bases between. DNA for the CDR3: TGTGCCAGCAGTGGACTAGGAGACGCTTTCTTT. Residues: CASSGLGDAFF.

J is TRBJ1-2 and V is TRBV7-2; tentatively, D is TRBD1 (5 bases). The V gene lost 5 bases and the J gene lost 4 bases, with 11 bases spanning the gap. This CDR3 is 13 amino acids long. Germline V gene sequence: CDR1 SGHTA, CDR2 FQGNSA. CDR3 residues: CASSPGGGYGYTF. The CDR3 DNA sequence: TGTGCCAGCAGCCCTGGGGGGGGCTATGGCTACACCTTC.

A remark on this clone: Germline and junction disagree at one end, which may indicate a read error. This rearrangement joins TRBV7-7 to TRBJ2-1, with TRBD2 matching over 9 bases. This CDR3 has 16 residues. Germline V gene sequence: CDR1 SSHAT, CDR2 FNYEAQ (reference sequence). The CDR3 is CASSPRTSVLYNEQFF. CDR3 sequence (DNA): TGTGCTAGCAGCCCTCGGACTAGCGTCCTATACAATGAGCAGTTCTTC. The variable domain in full, with the rest retrieved from reference TRBV7-7 and TRBJ2-1, is GAGVSQSPRYKVTKRGQDVTLRCDPISSHATLYWYQQALGQGPEFLTYFNYEAQPDKSGLPSDRFSAERPEGSISTLTIQRTEQRDSAMYRCASSPRTSVLYNEQFFGPGTRLTVL.

This clone appeared a few times. The chain employs TRBV6-4 and TRBJ2-3, with a tentative D call TRBD2 (6 bases). CDR1 is MRHNA, CDR2 SNTAGT, per germline. The CDR3 is 14 residues long. V was shortened by 4 bases and J by 0 bases, with 8 bases between the two germline ends. CDR3 region: CASSVRGSTDTQYF. In DNA form, the CDR3 reads TGTGCCAGCAGTGTCCGGGGGAGCACAGATACGCAGTATTTT.

The genes are TRBV5-5 and TRBJ2-7; TRBD1 might be the D (5 bases). The germline V gene has CDR1 SGHKS and CDR2 YYEKEE (reference sequence). CDR3 length: 13 amino acids. V lost 7 bases and J lost 5, with 16 bases in between. CDR3 in amino acids: CASVGGALNEQYF. For the CDR3, the DNA is TGTGCCAGCGTTGGTGGGGCGTTAAACGAGCAGTACTTC.